This passage covers 14 T cell receptor beta chains from one sample sequenced in a study of Ad26.COV2.S vaccination and SARS-CoV-2 variants. The assay was immunoSEQ multiplex PCR, and TCRdb's table has in-frame clones only and misses some. The sample holds 430,000 or so clones; around nine tenths are singletons and the top ten take approximately 12%. The treatment denotes: approximately 18 received Ad26.COV2.S at low or high dose, single or two shots; about 5 received placebo; per-sample allocation not given. Samples were taken on day 63 after the first vaccine or placebo injection. Sample: peripheral blood, taken in a trial of Ad26.COV2.S vaccine versus placebo. The receptors stem from a person aged 18-65 years who received the Ad26.COV2.S COVID-19 vaccine or a placebo.

The rearrangement joins TRBV3-1 (or the pseudogene TRBV3-2) to TRBJ2-7; D gene uncertain. Per the germline V gene, CDR1 is LGHDT and CDR2 is YNNKEL (reference sequence). The CDR3 has 11 amino acids. Trimming took 1 base from V and 7 from J, leaving 5 bases between them. As DNA, the CDR3 is TGTGCCAGCAGCCAAGGGTCGGAGCAGTACTTC. Its protein is CASSQGSEQYF.

This rearrangement joins TRBV5-1 to TRBJ1-2, with TRBD1 matching over 10 bases. Germline V gene lookup returns CDR1 SGHRS and CDR2 YFSETQ. This CDR3 is built from 12 residues. The V gene end was trimmed by 3 bases and the J gene end by 10 bases; junction bases not matched to a gene: 3. The CDR3 protein is CASSSGQGDYTF. The DNA for the CDR3 is TGCGCCAGCAGCTCCGGACAGGGGGACTACACCTTC.

The chain joins TRBV4-3 to TRBJ2-7; 14 bases line up with TRBD2. CDR1 and CDR2 from the germline V gene are LGHNA and YSLEER. V dropped 5 bases and J dropped 4; count of bases not matched to a gene: 7. CDR3 length: 16 residues. CDR3 residues: CASSASGTSGRYEQYF. The DNA for the CDR3 is TGCGCCAGCAGCGCCTCCGGGACTAGCGGGAGATACGAGCAGTACTTC.

The chain uses TRBV7-6 and TRBJ1-4, with 9 bases fitting TRBD1. The length of the CDR3 is 14 residues. Germline assignment: CDR1 SGHVS and CDR2 FNYEAQ. The V and J ends lost 6 bases and 3 bases, in that order; junction bases with no gene match: 2. CDR3 DNA: TGTGCCAGCAGACAGGGGGCGGCTAATGAAAAACTGTTTTTT. Amino acid sequence: CASRQGAANEKLFF.

The CDR3 DNA reads TGTGCCACCCAGGGTGACACCATATATTTT. Translated, it gives CATQGDTIYF. The rearrangement links TRBV24-1 to TRBJ1-3; perhaps TRBD1 as D (5 bases). The CDR3 sequence is 10 residues long. V was shortened by 9 bases and J by 8 bases, with 7 bases between the two germline ends. CDR1 and CDR2 from the germline V gene are KGHDR and SFDVKD.

Notes on this clone: Other DNA sequences in the sample encode the same CDR3. The rearrangement uses TRBV7-9 and TRBJ1-5; possibly TRBD1 for D (6 bases). The CDR3 covers 12 residues. Trimming cost V 3 bases and J 7 bases, with 7 bases left between them. Germline V gene lookup returns CDR1 SEHNR and CDR2 FQNEAQ (reference sequence). CDR3 residues: CASSLGGQPQHF. CDR3 sequence (DNA): TGTGCCAGCAGCTTGGGGGGCCAGCCCCAGCATTTT. Variable domain in full (rest from reference TRBV7-9 and TRBJ1-5): DTGVSQNPRHKITKRGQNVTFRCDPISEHNRLYWYRQTLGQGPEFLTYFQNEAQLEKSRLLSDRFSAERPKGSFSTLEIQRTEQGDSAMYLCASSLGGQPQHFGDGTRLSIL.

This chain uses TRBV9 with TRBJ1-1; D not resolved. The V end lost 2 bases, the J end lost 0 bases, and 14 bases lay between the germline ends. Germline lookup yields CDR1 SGDLS and CDR2 YYNGEE. The CDR3 consists of 16 residues. The CDR3 DNA is TGTGCCAGCAGCGTCGGGAACCCACTCATGAACACTGAAGCTTTCTTT. Encoded protein: CASSVGNPLMNTEAFF.

This clone was seen more than once but under ten times. V is TRBV7-3 and J is TRBJ1-2, with 9 bases aligning to TRBD1. CDR1 SGHTA and CDR2 FQGTGA come from the germline V gene. Unmatched junction bases numbered 6, after V lost 5 bases and J lost 2 bases. The CDR3 length is 15 residues. This chain's CDR3 is CASSPGTGMNYGYTF. The DNA of the CDR3 is TGTGCCAGCAGCCCTGGGACAGGGATGAACTATGGCTACACCTTC.

This clone has just one count. The J gene is TRBJ2-7, the V gene TRBV2, with D uncertain. CDR1 is SNHLY and CDR2 is FYNNEI in the germline V gene. The CDR3 sequence is 14 residues long. V was trimmed by 5 bases and J by 7 bases, leaving 18 bases between them. The DNA for the CDR3 is TGTGCCAGCAGTCAAGTTACAGCGTTGAGAGAGCAGTACTTC. Its translation is CASSQVTALREQYF.

The chain has TRBV30 and TRBJ2-3; D unresolved. The CDR3 is 12 residues long. V gave up 2 bases and J gave up 0 bases, with 3 bases separating them. Germline CDR1 reads GTSNPN; CDR2 reads SVGIG (reference sequence). CDR3 DNA sequence: TGTGCCTGGAGTACCAGCACAGATACGCAGTATTTT. This sequence encodes CAWSTSTDTQYF.

The chain recombines TRBV3-1 (or the pseudogene TRBV3-2) with TRBJ2-5, with unresolved D. Germline V gene sequence: CDR1 LGHDT, CDR2 YNNKEL (reference sequence). Trimming stripped 6 bases from V and 0 bases from J, with 8 bases between. The CDR3 length is 13 residues. DNA of the CDR3: TGTGCCAGCAGTCCTCTAGACCAAGAGACCCAGTACTTC. The encoded protein is CASSPLDQETQYF.

CDR3 region: CASSLGRGGYEQYF. For the CDR3, the DNA is TGTGCCAGCAGCTTAGGGCGGGGGGGGTACGAGCAGTACTTC. V usage is TRBV7-8 and J usage is TRBJ2-7; 9 bases fit TRBD2. The CDR3 extends over 14 amino acids. Germline loops: CDR1 SGHVS, CDR2 FQNEAQ. V shed 1 base, J shed 4 bases, and the junction held 2 bases outside the gene matches.

The V and J genes are TRBV7-2 and TRBJ2-2; the D is unclear. The V gene's germline CDR1 is SGHTA and CDR2 FQGNSA. V dropped 5 bases and J dropped 4 bases, with 11 bases sitting between them. The CDR3 loop spans 14 amino acids. The CDR3 coding sequence is TGTGCCAGCAGCCCTGCCGTGGGCACCGGGGAGCTGTTTTTT. Its protein is CASSPAVGTGELFF.

CDR3 protein: CASSVISPLHF. The CDR3 nucleotides are TGTGCCAGCAGTGTGATTTCACCCCTCCACTTT. The genes are TRBV2 and TRBJ1-6; no clear D gene. V lost 4 bases and J 9 bases, leaving 4 bases between the germline ends. CDR3 length equals 11 residues. From germline, CDR1 is SNHLY and CDR2 FYNNEI.